Each of the 20 T cell receptor beta chains below was sequenced from the same sample in a study of cytomegalovirus exposure and HLA in healthy donors. PCR used 60 Vbeta primers and 13 Jbeta primers. Assay: immunoSEQ multiplex PCR; the TCRdb copy retains only in-frame clones and omits some. The data show 80,000 to 100,000 clones, roughly 70% seen once. The sample taken for sequencing was PBMCs. These receptors were taken from a man aged 50-60 years in good health and CMV-seronegative.

J is TRBJ2-5 and V is TRBV5-1, with 12 bases identical to TRBD1. The end of the DNA aligns better with TRBJ2-7, so the J call may be wrong. The CDR3 sequence is 16 residues long. CDR1 is SGHRS, CDR2 YFSETQ, per germline. DNA of the CDR3: TGCGCCAGCAGCACGGCTTCCGGGACAGGGGGCAACGAGCAGTACTTC. Amino acids: CASSTASGTGGNEQYF.

The chain recombines TRBV4-3 with TRBJ1-1; D not resolved. Trimming took 5 bases from V and 0 from J, leaving 10 bases between them. The V gene's germline CDR1 is LGHNA and CDR2 YSLEER. The CDR3 runs 14 residues. This CDR3 reads CASSKTAMNTEAFF. The CDR3 DNA is TGCGCCAGCAGCAAAACAGCCATGAACACTGAAGCTTTCTTT.

The table lists this clone with a count of one. The V call is TRBV7-9, the J call TRBJ1-4; D is perhaps TRBD1 (5 bases). The V end lost 5 bases, the J end lost 8 bases, and 21 bases lay between the germline ends. The CDR3 length is 16 residues. Germline V CDR1 and CDR2: SEHNR, FQNEAQ (reference sequence). The CDR3 is CASSRRVGGTGEKLFF. CDR3 coding DNA: TGTGCCAGCAGCCGACGAGTAGGAGGGACCGGAGAAAAACTGTTTTTT.

As DNA, the CDR3 is TGTGCCAGCAGTTCTGGGCGGGCAGGAGGCTACGAGCAGTACTTC. It is translated as CASSSGRAGGYEQYF. This sequence joins TRBV27 and TRBJ2-7; possibly TRBD2 for D (5 bases). The CDR3 covers 15 residues. V lost 4 bases to trimming and J lost 3 bases, with 16 bases between them. The germline CDR1 and CDR2 sequences are MNHEY and SMNVEV (reference sequence).

This clone qualifies as medium-sized. The rearrangement links TRBV5-8 to TRBJ1-2; D possibly corresponds to TRBD1 (5 bases). CDR1 is SGHTS, CDR2 YDEGEE, per germline. This CDR3 is built from 12 residues. Between the trimmed V and J ends, which lost 2 bases and 8 bases, there was a span of 10 bases. The CDR3 sequence: CASSFPGFGYTF. DNA for the CDR3: TGTGCCAGCAGCTTTCCAGGGTTCGGCTACACCTTC.

The chain is built from TRBV27 and TRBJ1-6; no definite D call. Germline CDR1 and CDR2: MNHEY and SMNVEV (reference sequence). Deletions cut 5 bases from V and 9 bases from J, with 11 bases between. The CDR3 runs to 13 residues. In DNA form, the CDR3 reads TGTGCCAGCAGTCCTAGAGGGAGTTCACCCCTCCACTTT. Protein: CASSPRGSSPLHF.

The chain joins TRBV9 to TRBJ2-5, with 9 nucleotides matching TRBD2. TRBJ2-7 matches the DNA end more closely, so the J call is doubtful. CDR1 and CDR2 from the germline V gene are SGDLS and YYNGEE. This CDR3 has 15 amino acids. The DNA for the CDR3 is TGTGCCAGCAGCGCCCGACTAGCGGATATCTACGAGCAGTACTTC. It translates to CASSARLADIYEQYF.

The chain carries TRBV27 and TRBJ2-5, with TRBD1 matching over 7 bases. Per the germline V gene, CDR1 is MNHEY and CDR2 is SMNVEV (reference sequence). The length of the CDR3 is 12 residues. The V gene end was trimmed by 5 bases and the J gene end by 5 bases; junction bases not matched to a gene: 2. CDR3 DNA sequence: TGTGCCAGCAGTGACAGGGAGGAGACCCAGTACTTC. Its translation is CASSDREETQYF.

The chain is built from TRBV11-2 and TRBJ2-6, with a tentative D call TRBD1 (5 bases). The CDR3 loop spans 16 amino acids. V dropped 4 bases and J dropped 1 base, with 11 bases sitting between them. Germline CDR1 SGHAT, CDR2 FQNNGV. The CDR3 bases are TGTGCCAGCAGCTCCAGACAGCGATCTGGGGCCAACGTCCTGACTTTC. The encoded protein is CASSSRQRSGANVLTF.

The genes are TRBV7-2 and TRBJ1-6; unclear D gene. Germline assignment: CDR1 SGHTA and CDR2 FQGNSA. The ends were cut back, 1 base at V and 10 bases at J, with 8 bases in the middle. The CDR3 contains 13 residues. CDR3 loop: CASSLVLLSPLHF. The CDR3 DNA follows: TGTGCCAGCAGCTTAGTTCTTCTGTCACCCCTCCACTTT.

The chain has TRBV7-9 and TRBJ1-1; no definite D call. V was trimmed by 5 bases and J by 0 bases, leaving 13 bases between them. Per the germline V gene, CDR1 is SEHNR and CDR2 is FQNEAQ (reference sequence). The length of the CDR3 is 15 residues. CDR3 protein: CASSIPQKMNTEAFF. As DNA, the CDR3 is TGTGCCAGCAGCATCCCACAGAAAATGAACACTGAAGCTTTCTTT.

The rearrangement uses TRBV6-1 and TRBJ2-1, with D perhaps matching TRBD2 (6 bases). The CDR3 spans 15 residues. Germline V gives CDR1 MNHNS, CDR2 SASEGT. The V and J ends lost 8 bases and 1 base respectively, with 15 bases between them. The CDR3 DNA is TGTGCCAGCGCCGGGACTCGGATTTCCTACAATGAGCAGTTCTTC. Protein product: CASAGTRISYNEQFF.

The rearrangement links TRBV19 to TRBJ1-2; 10 bases agree with TRBD1. The CDR3 spans 15 residues. J was trimmed by 4 bases and V by 7 bases; bases with no gene match: 9. Per the germline V gene, CDR1 is LNHDA and CDR2 is SQIVND (reference sequence). CDR3 sequence: CASISGQGVIYGYTF. The DNA of the CDR3 is TGTGCCAGTATTAGCGGACAGGGGGTTATCTATGGCTACACCTTC.

The chain uses TRBV5-1 and TRBJ1-1, with 11 bases that match TRBD1. The CDR3 covers 14 residues. V was clipped by 2 bases and J by 5 bases; unmatched bases: 2. Germline V gene lookup returns CDR1 SGHRS and CDR2 YFSETQ. The DNA for the CDR3 is TGCGCCAGCAGCTTCCGGGACAGGGGGACTGAAGCTTTCTTT. This translates into CASSFRDRGTEAFF.

The rearrangement links TRBV2 to TRBJ2-6; TRBD1 aligns across 8 bases. The CDR3 runs to 16 residues. Germline V gene sequence: CDR1 SNHLY, CDR2 FYNNEI. V shed 9 bases and J 2 bases; nucleotides not matched to a gene: 9. The CDR3 nucleotides are TGTGCCAGACGCCCGACCAGGGGGCCTGGGGCCAACGTCCTGACTTTC. Its translation is CARRPTRGPGANVLTF.

The V gene is TRBV19, the J gene TRBJ1-1; the D is unclear. Germline V lookup: CDR1 LNHDA, CDR2 SQIVND (reference sequence). The CDR3 totals 15 residues. V gave up 10 bases and J gave up 5 bases, with 23 bases separating them. The CDR3 nucleotides read TGTGCCACCAGGTGGGCCGAATGGGGAGGGACTGAAGCTTTCTTT. Protein sequence: CATRWAEWGGTEAFF. Drawing the rest from reference TRBV19 and TRBJ1-1, the complete variable domain is DGGITQSPKYLFRKEGQNVTLSCEQNLNHDAMYWYRQDPGQGLRLIYYSQIVNDFQKGDIAEGYSVSREKKESFPLTVTSAQKNPTAFYLCATRWAEWGGTEAFFGQGTRLTVV.

V and J are TRBV7-9 and TRBJ1-1, with D perhaps matching TRBD1 (5 bases). There are 15 residues in the CDR3. From germline, CDR1 is SEHNR and CDR2 FQNEAQ (reference sequence). The ends were cut back, 1 base at V and 1 base at J, with 10 bases in the middle. This CDR3 reads CASSLEIGENTEAFF. The CDR3 DNA is TGTGCCAGCAGCTTAGAGATAGGGGAGAACACTGAAGCTTTCTTT.

This clone was recorded a few times. This sequence joins TRBV4-1 and TRBJ2-3; TRBD2 agrees at 7 bases. The CDR3 has 16 residues. V gave up 3 bases and J gave up 4 bases; unmatched junction bases: 10. Germline lookup yields CDR1 MGHRA and CDR2 YSYEKL. CDR3 amino acids: CASSQGSLAIADTQYF. For the CDR3, the DNA is TGCGCCAGCAGCCAGGGTTCACTAGCGATCGCAGATACGCAGTATTTT.

The gene calls are TRBV7-2 and TRBJ2-1, with TRBD2 identical over 7 bases. The CDR3 extends over 12 amino acids. The V gene's germline CDR1 is SGHTA and CDR2 FQGNSA. Germline trimming cut 2 bases from V and 15 bases from J; bases unmatched to any gene: 7. The CDR3 DNA reads as TGTGCCAGCAGCTTATATGGCGGGAGCCTGTTCTTC. Protein: CASSLYGGSLFF.

This chain links TRBV19 with TRBJ2-5; no firm D call. V was trimmed by 7 bases and J by 2 bases, leaving 14 bases between them. The CDR3 loop spans 14 amino acids. The V gene's germline CDR1 is LNHDA and CDR2 SQIVND (reference sequence). DNA of the CDR3: TGTGCCAGTAACGATCGTACTCGACAAGAGACCCAGTACTTC. Translated, it gives CASNDRTRQETQYF.